The T cell receptor beta chain under discussion was sequenced for a study of CD8+ T cells in alopecia areata. Study-wide context: Tofacitinib was taken orally by treated patients, and the dose was 5 to 10 mg twice daily.

The CDR3 length is 15 residues. CDR1 is SGHAT and CDR2 is FQDESV in the germline V gene (reference sequence). Trimming shortened V by 1 base and J by 0 bases, and 8 bases separated the two germline ends. RNA extraction and reverse transcription yielded cDNA as sequencing template. Some clones are missing from TCRdb's copy, which holds only in-frame ones; the method was immunoSEQ multiplex PCR. The data contain approximately 140,000 clones, 85% to 90% of them seen just once; the ten biggest clones take up about 15%. Concerning this clone itself: Other nucleotide sequences in the sample specify the same CDR3.

The chain employs TRBV11-1 and TRBJ2-3, with a possible D match to TRBD2 (6 bases). The starting material was CD8+ T cells sorted from blood, obtained at week 0. This receptor was taken from a human donor with alopecia areata. The CDR3 is CASSLVGTSTDTQYF. CDR3 bases: TGTGCCAGCAGCTTAGTAGGGACTAGCACAGATACGCAGTATTTT. Filled out from reference TRBV11-1 and TRBJ2-3, the complete variable domain reads EAEVAQSPRYKITEKSQAVAFWCDPISGHATLYWYRQILGQGPELLVQFQDESVVDDSQLPKDRFSAERLKGVDSTLKIQPAELGDSAMYLCASSLVGTSTDTQYFGPGTRLTVL.